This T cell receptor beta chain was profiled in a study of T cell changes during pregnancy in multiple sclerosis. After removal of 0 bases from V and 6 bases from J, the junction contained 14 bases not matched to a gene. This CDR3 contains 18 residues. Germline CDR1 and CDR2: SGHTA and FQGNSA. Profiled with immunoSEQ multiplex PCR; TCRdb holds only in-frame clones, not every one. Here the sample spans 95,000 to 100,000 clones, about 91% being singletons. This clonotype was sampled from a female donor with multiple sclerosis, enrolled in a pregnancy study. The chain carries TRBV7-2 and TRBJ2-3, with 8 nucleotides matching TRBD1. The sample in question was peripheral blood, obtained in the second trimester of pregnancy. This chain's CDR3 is CASSLAAGGQGAMDTQYF. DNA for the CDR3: TGTGCCAGCAGCTTAGCGGCGGGTGGTCAGGGGGCTATGGATACGCAGTATTTT.